This T cell receptor beta chain derives from a study of OX40 agonist ivuxolimab in advanced cancers. About the research overall: Patients achieving partial responses numbered three: one hepatocellular carcinoma case and two cutaneous melanoma cases.

This CDR3 comprises 14 residues. Trimming stripped 4 bases from V and 4 bases from J, with 12 bases between. The germline CDR1 and CDR2 sequences are KGHSH and LQKENI. This clone appeared a single time. Here immunoSEQ multiplex PCR was the method, and the copy in TCRdb shows in-frame clones only, minus some. The sample has 60,000 to 100,000 clones, roughly 91% seen once. The V gene is TRBV18, the J gene TRBJ2-3; D is uncertain. The TCR sequence derives from an adult with an advanced solid tumor such as melanoma, head and neck, liver or kidney cancer. Sequenced here: CD4+ or CD8+ T cells sorted from blood, sampled in a trial of the OX40 agonist ivuxolimab. DNA for the CDR3: TGTGCCAGCTCACTCCAATCTGTTGCAGATACGCAGTATTTT. It specifies CASSLQSVADTQYF. The whole variable domain, filled in from reference TRBV18 and TRBJ2-3, reads NAGVMQNPRHLVRRRGQEARLRCSPMKGHSHVYWYRQLPEEGLKFMVYLQKENIIDESGMPKERFSAEFPKEGPSILRIQQVVRGDSAAYFCASSLQSVADTQYFGPGTRLTVL.